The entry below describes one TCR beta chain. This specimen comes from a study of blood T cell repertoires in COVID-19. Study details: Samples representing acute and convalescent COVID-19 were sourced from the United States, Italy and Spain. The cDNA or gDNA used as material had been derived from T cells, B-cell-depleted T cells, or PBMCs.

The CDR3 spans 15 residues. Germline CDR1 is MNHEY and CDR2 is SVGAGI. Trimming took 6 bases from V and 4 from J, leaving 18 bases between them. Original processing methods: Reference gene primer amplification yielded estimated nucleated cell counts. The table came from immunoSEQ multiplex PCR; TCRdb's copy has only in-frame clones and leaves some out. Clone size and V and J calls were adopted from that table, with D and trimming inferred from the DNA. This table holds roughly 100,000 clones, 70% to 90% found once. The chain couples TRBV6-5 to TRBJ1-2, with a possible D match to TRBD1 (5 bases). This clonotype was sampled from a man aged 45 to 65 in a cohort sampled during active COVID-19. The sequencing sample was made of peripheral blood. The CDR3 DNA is TGTGCCAGCAGCGGCCGGGCGCAGGGCTCCTATGGCTACACCTTC. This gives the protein CASSGRAQGSYGYTF.